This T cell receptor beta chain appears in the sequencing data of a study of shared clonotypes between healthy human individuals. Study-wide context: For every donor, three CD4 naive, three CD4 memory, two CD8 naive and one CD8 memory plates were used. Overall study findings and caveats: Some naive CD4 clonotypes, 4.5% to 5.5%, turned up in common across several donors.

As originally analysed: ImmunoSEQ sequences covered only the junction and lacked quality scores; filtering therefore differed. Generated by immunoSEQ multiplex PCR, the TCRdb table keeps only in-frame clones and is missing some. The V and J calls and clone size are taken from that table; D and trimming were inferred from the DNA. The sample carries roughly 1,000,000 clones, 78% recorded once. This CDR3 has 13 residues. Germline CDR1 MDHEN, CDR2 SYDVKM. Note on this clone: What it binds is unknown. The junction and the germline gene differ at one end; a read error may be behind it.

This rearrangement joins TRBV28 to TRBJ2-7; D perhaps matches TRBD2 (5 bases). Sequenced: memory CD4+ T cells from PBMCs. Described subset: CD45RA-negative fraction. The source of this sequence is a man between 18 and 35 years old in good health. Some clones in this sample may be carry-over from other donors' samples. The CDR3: CASSPYSYAGIGF. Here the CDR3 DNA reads TGTGCCAGCAGCCCCTACTCATATGCCGGGATCGGCTTC.